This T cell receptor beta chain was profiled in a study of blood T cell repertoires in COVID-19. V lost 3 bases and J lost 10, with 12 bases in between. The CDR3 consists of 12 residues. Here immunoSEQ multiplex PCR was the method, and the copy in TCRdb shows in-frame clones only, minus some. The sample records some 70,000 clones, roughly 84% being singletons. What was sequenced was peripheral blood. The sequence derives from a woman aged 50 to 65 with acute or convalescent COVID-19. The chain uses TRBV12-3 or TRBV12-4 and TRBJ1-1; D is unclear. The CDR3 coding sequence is TGTGCCAGCAGTTTCCCAGGTTCCACAGCTTTCTTT. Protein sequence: CASSFPGSTAFF.